Following are 20 T cell receptor beta chains from one sample sequenced in a study of blood T cell repertoires in COVID-19. TCRdb keeps only in-frame clones here, not all; method: immunoSEQ multiplex PCR. The sample holds about 330,000 clones, 92% seen once. The sequenced sample was PBMCs or T cells enriched from blood (not recorded which). The receptors were gathered from a woman younger than 45 who had recovered from COVID-19.

The J gene is TRBJ2-7, the V gene TRBV2; 7 bases are shared with TRBD1. Trimming at V came to 8 bases and at J to 2 bases, leaving 9 bases not matched to a gene. Germline V gives CDR1 SNHLY, CDR2 FYNNEI. CDR3 size: 14 residues. The chain's CDR3 is CASRGQAYPYEQYF. In DNA form, the CDR3 reads TGTGCCAGCCGTGGACAGGCTTACCCCTACGAGCAGTACTTC.

The chain uses TRBV12-3 or TRBV12-4 and TRBJ2-1; 7 nucleotides match TRBD2. CDR3 length: 12 residues. V shed 5 bases, J shed 14 bases, and the junction held 9 bases outside the gene matches. The CDR3 spells CASSHSRGGEFF. For the CDR3, the DNA is TGTGCCAGCAGTCACTCCCGCGGGGGAGAGTTCTTC.

The chain couples TRBV29-1 to TRBJ1-1; 9 bases map to TRBD1. Germline V CDR1 and CDR2: SQVTM, ANQGSEA. V gave up 1 base and J gave up 5 bases; unmatched junction bases: 8. CDR3 length: 15 residues. The CDR3, as DNA: TGCAGCGTTGAAGTGGAGGGACAGGGAGGGACTGAAGCTTTCTTT. This codes for CSVEVEGQGGTEAFF.

This clone was seen just once. The chain combines TRBV12-3 or TRBV12-4 with TRBJ2-1; possible D gene TRBD2, 6 bases. Trimming left V 6 bases short and J 8 bases short, with 11 bases between. This CDR3 has 12 amino acids. CDR3 loop: CASSYSGDEQFF. The CDR3 DNA reads TGTGCCAGCAGCTATAGCGGCGATGAGCAGTTCTTC.

This chain links TRBV2 with TRBJ2-7; TRBD2 matches at 8 bases. Germline-derived CDR1 and CDR2 are SNHLY and FYNNEI. This CDR3 comprises 12 residues. J gave up 5 bases and V 5 bases, and 2 bases lay outside the gene matches. CDR3 DNA: TGTGCCAGCAGTCAGGGACTAGACGAGCAGTACTTC. Protein: CASSQGLDEQYF.

A single count supports this clone. The chain is built from TRBV11-2 and TRBJ1-1, with D possibly being TRBD1 (6 bases). The V end lost 5 bases, the J end lost 8 bases, and 9 bases lay between the germline ends. Germline CDR1 and CDR2: SGHAT and FQNNGV. The CDR3 is made up of 11 amino acids. DNA for the CDR3: TGTGCCAGCAGCCAAGGGACAGAAGCTTTCTTT. Translation gives CASSQGTEAFF.

This chain joins TRBV5-1 and TRBJ2-7, with 9 bases fitting TRBD2. The CDR3 extends over 15 amino acids. After removal of 3 bases from V and 7 bases from J, the junction contained 11 bases not matched to a gene. Germline loops: CDR1 SGHRS, CDR2 YFSETQ. The CDR3 DNA is TGCGCCAGCAGCTGGCCCGCGGGGGGGCCGAGGGAGCAGTACTTC. Residues: CASSWPAGGPREQYF.

Comment on this clone: It may be a read error: a sequence one base away is much more abundant. V usage is TRBV11-2 and J usage is TRBJ2-7, with TRBD2 matching over 8 bases. The CDR3 totals 15 residues. Germline CDR1 reads SGHAT; CDR2 reads FQNNGV. V was pared by 2 bases and J by 3 bases, with 6 bases of the junction left unmatched. The CDR3 DNA sequence: TGTGCCAGCAGCTTAAGAAGTAGCGGGAACTACGAGCAGTACTTC. Protein sequence: CASSLRSSGNYEQYF.

The chain joins TRBV7-2 to TRBJ2-2, with 8 bases aligning to TRBD2. The CDR3 contains 17 residues. With V trimmed by 4 bases and J by 2 bases, 9 bases remained unmatched. Germline V gene lookup returns CDR1 SGHTA and CDR2 FQGNSA. This CDR3 is CASSSGRLAGNTGELFF. The CDR3 DNA reads TGTGCCAGCAGCTCGGGGCGGCTAGCGGGCAACACCGGGGAGCTGTTTTTT. The full variable domain, its missing parts supplied by reference TRBV7-2 and TRBJ2-2, is GAGVSQSPSNKVTEKGKDVELRCDPISGHTALYWYRQSLGQGLEFLIYFQGNSAPDKSGLPSDRFSAERTGGSVSTLTIQRTQQEDSAVYLCASSSGRLAGNTGELFFGEGSRLTVL.

In its sample, this clone was seen once. The chain recombines TRBV19 with TRBJ2-1; 7 bases match TRBD2. This CDR3 is built from 15 residues. V dropped 5 bases and J dropped 2; count of bases not matched to a gene: 6. Looked up from germline, CDR1 is LNHDA and CDR2 is SQIVND (reference sequence). CDR3 sequence (DNA): TGTGCCAGTAGTGTCAGCGGGGTTACCTACAATGAGCAGTTCTTC. Protein sequence: CASSVSGVTYNEQFF.

The rearrangement joins TRBV5-6 to TRBJ2-7; 9 bases match TRBD1. CDR1 and CDR2 (germline): SGHDT, YYEEEE. With V trimmed by 4 bases and J by 2 bases, 7 bases remained unmatched. The CDR3 is made up of 15 amino acids. The CDR3 region has the DNA TGTGCCAGCAGCGGAACGGACAGGGGACCCTACGAGCAGTACTTC. This codes for CASSGTDRGPYEQYF.

The chain couples TRBV28 to TRBJ1-2; D may be TRBD1 (6 bases). The CDR3 length is 14 residues. The V gene lost 5 bases and the J gene lost 5 bases, with 15 bases spanning the gap. Germline V gene lookup returns CDR1 MDHEN and CDR2 SYDVKM. This CDR3 reads CASSQQGSPYGYTF. Written as DNA, the CDR3 is TGTGCCAGCAGTCAACAGGGTTCGCCTTATGGCTACACCTTC.

The chain is built from TRBV3-1 (or the pseudogene TRBV3-2) and TRBJ2-1; D is unclear. The CDR3 is 12 residues long. The germline V gene has CDR1 LGHDT and CDR2 YNNKEL (reference sequence). Trimming shortened V by 1 base and J by 9 bases, and 7 bases separated the two germline ends. The CDR3 sequence is CASSQVSREQFF. In DNA, the CDR3 is TGTGCCAGCAGCCAAGTCTCTCGTGAGCAGTTCTTC.

This clone was recorded once. The chain joins TRBV28 to TRBJ2-7; tentatively, D is TRBD1 (5 bases). V shed 3 bases and J shed 7 bases, with 10 bases lying between them. Germline values: CDR1 MDHEN, CDR2 SYDVKM. The CDR3 totals 12 residues. CDR3 bases: TGTGCCAGCAGTTTGGTGGGGCAAGAGCAGTACTTC. Translation: CASSLVGQEQYF. The full variable domain, rest sourced from reference TRBV28 and TRBJ2-7, is DVKVTQSSRYLVKRTGEKVFLECVQDMDHENMFWYRQDPGLGLRLIYFSYDVKMKEKGDIPEGYSVSREKKERFSLILESASTNQTSMYLCASSLVGQEQYFGPGTRLTVT.

The CDR3 bases are TGTGCCAGCAGGGACAGGTACGGCTTTGAGCAGTTCTTC. Translation gives CASRDRYGFEQFF. The chain has TRBV2 and TRBJ2-1, with 7 bases fitting TRBD1. V lost 6 bases, J lost 9 bases, and 8 bases stayed unmatched. Germline V lookup: CDR1 SNHLY, CDR2 FYNNEI. This CDR3 region has 13 residues.

This clone was seen more than once but under ten times. This chain joins TRBV28 and TRBJ2-5; the D gene is possibly TRBD2 (5 bases). The V gene lost 6 bases and the J gene lost 1 base, with 18 bases spanning the gap. Per the germline V gene, CDR1 is MDHEN and CDR2 is SYDVKM. This CDR3 region has 16 residues. The CDR3 loop reads CASSPPRGFSQETQYF. CDR3 DNA sequence: TGTGCCAGCAGCCCCCCCCGCGGGTTTAGCCAAGAGACCCAGTACTTC.

This sequence joins TRBV19 and TRBJ2-1, with 9 positions matching TRBD2. V shed 4 bases, J shed 0 bases, and the junction held 10 bases outside the gene matches. Per germline, CDR1 LNHDA and CDR2 SQIVND (reference sequence). CDR3 length: 18 residues. The CDR3 protein is CASSKKPSGTLSYNEQFF. CDR3 coding DNA: TGTGCCAGTAGTAAGAAACCTAGCGGGACCCTCTCCTACAATGAGCAGTTCTTC.

The gene calls are TRBV20-1 and TRBJ1-6; no reliable D call. Germline CDR1 is DFQATT and CDR2 is SNEGSKA (reference sequence). V shed 3 bases and J shed 5 bases, with 11 bases lying between them. The CDR3 spans 14 residues. The CDR3 nucleotides read TGCAGTGCTAGTGAGACTTCCAATAATTCACCCCTCCACTTT. It is translated as CSASETSNNSPLHF.

This clone showed up just once. The DNA of the CDR3 is TGTGCCAGCATTCCGGACTACTACAATGAGCAGTTCTTC. This translates into CASIPDYYNEQFF. This chain joins TRBV2 and TRBJ2-1; a possible D gene is TRBD2 (6 bases). Looked up from germline, CDR1 is SNHLY and CDR2 is FYNNEI. Deletions cut 7 bases from V and 3 bases from J, with 10 bases between. The CDR3 sequence is 13 residues long.

This sequence joins TRBV7-2 and TRBJ2-7, with D unresolved. This CDR3 has 14 residues. Trimming took 4 bases from V and 0 from J, leaving 10 bases between them. The germline CDR1 and CDR2 sequences are SGHTA and FQGNSA. The CDR3: CASSSDKSSYEQYF. CDR3 DNA: TGTGCCAGCAGCTCTGACAAGAGCTCCTACGAGCAGTACTTC. Drawing the rest from reference TRBV7-2 and TRBJ2-7, the complete variable domain is GAGVSQSPSNKVTEKGKDVELRCDPISGHTALYWYRQSLGQGLEFLIYFQGNSAPDKSGLPSDRFSAERTGGSVSTLTIQRTQQEDSAVYLCASSSDKSSYEQYFGPGTRLTVT.